Below are 28 T cell receptor beta chains sequenced from a single sample in a study of OX40 agonist ivuxolimab in advanced cancers. This table comes from immunoSEQ multiplex PCR, and its TCRdb copy is limited to in-frame clones, with some not included. Among 60,000 to 90,000 clones, 90% were seen once, and the ten largest hold about 0.4%. The sample was CD4+ or CD8+ T cells sorted from blood, taken in a trial of the OX40 agonist ivuxolimab. The receptors come from an adult with an advanced solid tumor such as melanoma, head and neck, liver or kidney cancer.

The chain recombines TRBV28 with TRBJ1-1; D unresolved. Germline values: CDR1 MDHEN, CDR2 SYDVKM. Trimming removed 5 bases from V and 7 bases from J, with 17 bases in between. The CDR3 totals 14 residues. CDR3 sequence (DNA): TGTGCCAGCAGTAAGGCGCCCGGTCCTCATGAAGCTTTCTTT. Its translation: CASSKAPGPHEAFF.

Here the CDR3 reads CATSGTANTGELFF. For the CDR3, the DNA is TGTGCCACCAGCGGGACGGCGAACACCGGGGAGCTGTTTTTT. The chain combines TRBV15 with TRBJ2-2, with D possibly called TRBD1 or TRBD2 (5 bases each). The CDR3 has 14 residues. Germline V CDR1 and CDR2: LNHNV, YYDKDF (reference sequence). The ends were cut back, 5 bases at V and 0 bases at J, with 7 bases in the middle.

This chain connects TRBV10-3 to TRBJ1-5; possible D gene TRBD1, 5 bases. CDR3 length: 15 residues. Germline V gene lookup returns CDR1 ENHRY and CDR2 SYGVKD. Between the trimmed V and J ends, which lost 2 bases and 4 bases, there was a span of 12 bases. CDR3 sequence reads: CAISEGQGSNQPQHF. The CDR3 DNA reads as TGTGCCATCAGTGAGGGCCAGGGAAGTAATCAGCCCCAGCATTTT.

V gene TRBV5-1 combines with J gene TRBJ2-3, with 7 bases fitting TRBD1. CDR3 length equals 15 residues. The V segment lost 5 bases and the J segment 3 bases; nucleotides outside the gene matches: 9. Germline CDR1 and CDR2: SGHRS and YFSETQ. CDR3 coding DNA: TGCGCCAGCAGGGGAGACGGGGACAGTACAGATACGCAGTATTTT. It is translated as CASRGDGDSTDTQYF.

Remarks on this clone: Its ends do not fully match the called genes, so a read error is possible. This CDR3 is CASSLDRTSWNF. In DNA, the CDR3 is TGTGCCAGCAGCTTAGACCGGACTAGCTGGAACTTC. V usage is TRBV7-8 and J usage is TRBJ2-5; 8 nucleotides match TRBD2. This CDR3 is 12 amino acids long. Germline CDR1 reads SGHVS; CDR2 reads FQNEAQ.

The CDR3 sequence: CASSDPGTGLTEAFF. CDR3 nucleotides: TGTGCCAGCAGTGATCCCGGGACAGGGTTGACTGAAGCTTTCTTT. This chain uses TRBV6-1 with TRBJ1-1; 9 nucleotides line up with TRBD1. Germline V lookup: CDR1 MNHNS, CDR2 SASEGT. CDR3 length: 15 residues. V gave up 3 bases and J gave up 5 bases; unmatched junction bases: 7.

The J gene is TRBJ1-5, the V gene TRBV2; maybe TRBD1 (5 bases). The CDR3 contains 15 residues. The V end was cut by 4 bases, the J end by 1 base, with 11 bases between. Germline V lookup: CDR1 SNHLY, CDR2 FYNNEI. Here the CDR3 DNA reads TGTGCCAGCAGTGCGGGGGGTTCAAGCAATCAGCCCCAGCATTTT. Residues: CASSAGGSSNQPQHF.

The V call is TRBV4-1, the J call TRBJ2-1, with D perhaps TRBD1 (5 bases). The V gene lost 2 bases and the J gene lost 1 base, with 12 bases spanning the gap. The CDR3 totals 16 residues. CDR1 and CDR2 from the germline V gene are MGHRA and YSYEKL. This CDR3 reads CASSQLDIVSYNEQFF. CDR3 DNA sequence: TGCGCCAGCAGCCAACTGGACATTGTTTCCTACAATGAGCAGTTCTTC.

The J gene is TRBJ1-5, the V gene TRBV18; D is ambiguous. Deletions cut 1 base from V and 0 bases from J, with 10 bases between. The germline V gene encodes CDR1 KGHSH and CDR2 LQKENI. The CDR3 contains 16 residues. The CDR3 region has the DNA TGTGCCAGCTCACCACGGCAGGACTATAGCAATCAGCCCCAGCATTTT. Encoded protein: CASSPRQDYSNQPQHF. Supplemented by reference TRBV18 and TRBJ1-5, the full variable domain reads NAGVMQNPRHLVRRRGQEARLRCSPMKGHSHVYWYRQLPEEGLKFMVYLQKENIIDESGMPKERFSAEFPKEGPSILRIQQVVRGDSAAYFCASSPRQDYSNQPQHFGDGTRLSIL.

The chain joins TRBV10-3 to TRBJ1-5; D call uncertain. The CDR3 has 14 residues. V gave up 2 bases and J gave up 5 bases, with 10 bases separating them. Germline V gene sequence: CDR1 ENHRY, CDR2 SYGVKD. In DNA form, the CDR3 reads TGTGCCATCAGTGAGGGGCAGGCCGATCAGCCCCAGCATTTT. Translation: CAISEGQADQPQHF.

This chain links TRBV18 with TRBJ2-1; TRBD1 matches at 8 bases. The CDR3 contains 18 residues. Germline lookup yields CDR1 KGHSH and CDR2 LQKENI. Trimming cost V 3 bases and J 7 bases; bases outside gene matches: 17. The CDR3, as DNA: TGTGCCAGCTCACCCCCTGGATCGGGGGACAGGCACTGGAATGAGCAGTTCTTC. Translating gives CASSPPGSGDRHWNEQFF.

The CDR3 coding sequence is TGTGCCAGCAGCTTAGCGGAAGCTAATGAAAAACTGTTTTTT. The encoded protein is CASSLAEANEKLFF. V gene TRBV7-6 combines with J gene TRBJ1-4; D remains unclear. Germline V gene lookup returns CDR1 SGHVS and CDR2 FNYEAQ. This CDR3 spans 14 amino acids. Trimming shortened V by 0 bases and J by 3 bases, and 5 bases separated the two germline ends.

The V and J genes are TRBV9 and TRBJ1-1; possibly TRBD1 for D (6 bases). Germline CDR1 reads SGDLS; CDR2 reads YYNGEE. There are 14 residues in the CDR3. Trimming shortened V by 3 bases and J by 2 bases, and 11 bases separated the two germline ends. CDR3 DNA: TGTGCCAGCAGCGCGAGGGGGACTAACACTGAAGCTTTCTTT. It yields the protein CASSARGTNTEAFF.

The rearrangement joins TRBV14 to TRBJ2-1; 9 bases align to TRBD2. The junction had 9 bases not matched to a gene; V was cut back by 5 bases and J by 4 bases. The length of the CDR3 is 16 residues. In germline, CDR1 is SGHDN, CDR2 FVKESK. CDR3: CASSYLPSGVYNEQFF. CDR3 coding DNA: TGTGCCAGCAGCTATTTGCCTAGCGGGGTATACAATGAGCAGTTCTTC.

This clone was seen a single time. The chain combines TRBV18 with TRBJ2-1, with 9 bases that match TRBD2. The CDR3 loop spans 17 amino acids. The germline V gene encodes CDR1 KGHSH and CDR2 LQKENI. V lost 3 bases to trimming and J lost 7 bases; unmatched junction nucleotides: 13. The CDR3 sequence is CASSPPQGGRAGNEQFF. DNA for the CDR3: TGTGCCAGCTCACCTCCGCAGGGCGGGAGGGCGGGGAATGAGCAGTTCTTC.

The genes are TRBV6-4 and TRBJ2-1; 7 positions match TRBD1. With 4 bases clipped from V and 5 bases from J, the junction kept 8 bases outside the gene matches. Germline V gives CDR1 MRHNA, CDR2 SNTAGT. This CDR3 contains 15 residues. The CDR3 reads CASSVEQGLNNEQFF. CDR3 DNA: TGTGCCAGCAGTGTAGAACAGGGGTTAAACAATGAGCAGTTCTTC.

This chain connects TRBV19 to TRBJ1-1; 10 bases line up with TRBD1. V trimming: 4 bases; J trimming: 6 bases; junction bases outside the gene matches: 5. There are 14 residues in the CDR3. The germline CDR1 and CDR2 sequences are LNHDA and SQIVND (reference sequence). CDR3 nucleotide sequence: TGTGCCAGTAGTAGACAGGGGGCAGGCGCTGAAGCTTTCTTT. As protein: CASSRQGAGAEAFF.

This clone has just one count. This rearrangement joins TRBV18 to TRBJ2-5; D remains unclear. This CDR3 has 14 amino acids. CDR1 KGHSH and CDR2 LQKENI come from the germline V gene. With 2 bases removed from V and 0 bases from J, the gap between germline ends came to 7 bases. The CDR3: CASSPRQDQETQYF. In DNA, the CDR3 is TGTGCCAGCTCACCAAGGCAGGACCAAGAGACCCAGTACTTC.

This chain links TRBV5-1 with TRBJ1-1, with TRBD1 matching 9 bases. The CDR3 is 15 residues long. CDR1 and CDR2 from the germline V gene are SGHRS and YFSETQ. V gave up 3 bases and J gave up 0 bases; unmatched junction bases: 3. In DNA, the CDR3 is TGCGCCAGCAGCTCGACAGGGGGAATGAACACTGAAGCTTTCTTT. The encoded protein is CASSSTGGMNTEAFF. The whole variable domain, remainder taken from reference TRBV5-1 and TRBJ1-1, is KAGVTQTPRYLIKTRGQQVTLSCSPISGHRSVSWYQQTPGQGLQFLFEYFSETQRNKGNFPGRFSGRQFSNSRSEMNVSTLELGDSALYLCASSSTGGMNTEAFFGQGTRLTVV.

The chain combines TRBV13 with TRBJ2-5, with 8 nucleotides matching TRBD2. This CDR3 contains 15 residues. V shed 5 bases and J 5 bases; nucleotides not matched to a gene: 10. The germline CDR1 and CDR2 sequences are PRHDT and FYEKMQ (reference sequence). The CDR3 nucleotides are TGTGCCAGCAGCCGAAAAAGCGGGAGCGCGGAGACCCAGTACTTC. Its protein is CASSRKSGSAETQYF.

The V call is TRBV19, the J call TRBJ2-7, with D tentatively TRBD1 (5 bases). V lost 1 base and J lost 3, with 13 bases in between. CDR1 and CDR2 (germline): LNHDA, SQIVND (reference sequence). This CDR3 spans 15 amino acids. The CDR3 DNA reads TGTGCCAGTAGTATAGGGCAGGGAAATCACTACGAGCAGTACTTC. This codes for CASSIGQGNHYEQYF.

This clone was picked up one time. The genes are TRBV28 and TRBJ2-1; 9 bases fit TRBD2. The CDR3 runs to 15 residues. The V gene end was trimmed by 3 bases and the J gene end by 8 bases; junction bases not matched to a gene: 8. Per the germline V gene, CDR1 is MDHEN and CDR2 is SYDVKM. The CDR3 reads CASSLREGLMDEQFF. CDR3 in DNA: TGTGCCAGCAGTTTGCGGGAGGGCCTGATGGATGAGCAGTTCTTC.

The rearrangement joins TRBV19 to TRBJ2-1, with unresolved D. Trimming took 6 bases from V and 10 from J, leaving 13 bases between them. The CDR3 runs to 12 residues. Germline values: CDR1 LNHDA, CDR2 SQIVND (reference sequence). This CDR3 is CASSSYTQEQFF. CDR3 nucleotide sequence: TGTGCCAGTAGCTCCTACACTCAGGAGCAGTTCTTC.

The chain uses TRBV29-1 and TRBJ1-2; no clear D. The CDR3 consists of 13 residues. Germline lookup yields CDR1 SQVTM and CDR2 ANQGSEA. V was cut by 5 bases and J by 6 bases, with 16 bases left in between. This CDR3 is CSVKHQIIDGYTF. In nucleotides, the CDR3 is TGCAGCGTTAAGCATCAGATAATAGATGGCTACACCTTC. Full variable domain (remainder filled in from reference TRBV29-1 and TRBJ1-2): SAVISQKPSRDICQRGTSLTIQCQVDSQVTMMFWYRQQPGQSLTLIATANQGSEATYESGFVIDKFPISRPNLTFSTLTVSNMSPEDSSIYLCSVKHQIIDGYTFGSGTRLTVV.

The chain carries TRBV5-1 and TRBJ1-1; the D is unclear. The ends were cut back, 0 bases at V and 2 bases at J, with 8 bases in the middle. This CDR3 is built from 14 residues. Germline lookup yields CDR1 SGHRS and CDR2 YFSETQ. In DNA form, the CDR3 reads TGCGCCAGCAGCTTGGTTTCAGCCAACACTGAAGCTTTCTTT. It encodes CASSLVSANTEAFF. Based on the CDR3 plus reference TRBV5-1 and TRBJ1-1, the full variable domain is KAGVTQTPRYLIKTRGQQVTLSCSPISGHRSVSWYQQTPGQGLQFLFEYFSETQRNKGNFPGRFSGRQFSNSRSEMNVSTLELGDSALYLCASSLVSANTEAFFGQGTRLTVV.

This chain uses TRBV9 with TRBJ2-1; TRBD2 matches at 11 bases. The ends lost 0 bases at V and 9 bases at J; junction bases unmatched: 5. There are 15 residues in the CDR3. Germline lookup yields CDR1 SGDLS and CDR2 YYNGEE. In nucleotides, the CDR3 is TGTGCCAGCAGCGTAGTTAGCGGGAGGGCCGGTGAGCAGTTCTTC. Translation: CASSVVSGRAGEQFF.

This chain connects TRBV27 to TRBJ2-1, with D unclear. CDR3 length equals 15 residues. Germline V gene sequence: CDR1 MNHEY, CDR2 SMNVEV (reference sequence). The V end was cut by 3 bases, the J end by 2 bases, with 11 bases between. This chain's CDR3 is CASSFQASTYNEQFF. CDR3 DNA sequence: TGTGCCAGCAGTTTTCAAGCGTCCACCTACAATGAGCAGTTCTTC.

The chain carries TRBV28 and TRBJ1-1; 7 nucleotides line up with TRBD1. CDR1 and CDR2 from the germline V gene are MDHEN and SYDVKM. This CDR3 has 13 amino acids. With 10 bases clipped from V and 4 bases from J, the junction kept 9 bases outside the gene matches. CDR3 region: CAINRGPGTEAFF. The CDR3 DNA follows: TGTGCCATTAACAGGGGCCCGGGCACTGAAGCTTTCTTT.